Listed here are 14 T cell receptor beta chains from one sample, sequenced in a study of Ad26.COV2.S vaccination and SARS-CoV-2 variants. The sample's treatment: 19 received Ad26.COV2.S at low or high dose, single or two shots; about 5 received placebo; per-sample allocation not given. Samples came from day 63 after the first vaccine or placebo injection. Assay: immunoSEQ multiplex PCR; the TCRdb copy retains only in-frame clones and omits some. The data hold about half a million clones, with nearly 90% observed a single time. This specimen consisted of peripheral blood, obtained in a trial of Ad26.COV2.S vaccine versus placebo. The source is a person between 18 and 59 years old who received the Ad26.COV2.S COVID-19 vaccine or a placebo.

This clone was detected only a few times. The rearrangement uses TRBV7-9 and TRBJ2-2; 7 bases agree with TRBD1. The CDR3 runs 18 residues. Trimming at V came to 6 bases and at J to 6 bases, leaving 19 bases not matched to a gene. CDR1 is SEHNR, CDR2 FQNEAQ, per germline (reference sequence). The CDR3 is CASSSTGLSGPESGELFF. Here the CDR3 DNA reads TGTGCCAGCAGTTCGACAGGGTTGAGCGGCCCCGAGTCCGGGGAGCTGTTTTTT.

The chain has TRBV28 and TRBJ2-2; 7 bases line up with TRBD1. V was pared by 8 bases and J by 5 bases, with 8 bases of the junction left unmatched. The V gene's germline CDR1 is MDHEN and CDR2 SYDVKM. The CDR3 has 14 amino acids. The CDR3 loop reads CASHGQGETGELFF. The CDR3 bases are TGTGCCAGCCATGGTCAGGGGGAAACCGGGGAGCTGTTTTTT.

This rearrangement joins TRBV29-1 to TRBJ2-1; possibly TRBD1 or TRBD2 for D (5 bases each). CDR1 and CDR2 from the germline V gene are SQVTM and ANQGSEA. The CDR3 has 11 amino acids. V lost 3 bases, J lost 7 bases, and 7 bases lay in between. In DNA, the CDR3 is TGCAGCGTTGATGGGGGTAATGAGCAGTTCTTC. It translates to CSVDGGNEQFF.

The chain couples TRBV18 to TRBJ1-4; TRBD1 matches at 10 bases. The CDR3 consists of 14 residues. J was trimmed by 8 bases and V by 3 bases; bases with no gene match: 3. Germline CDR1 is KGHSH and CDR2 is LQKENI. In DNA, the CDR3 is TGTGCCAGCTCACCGGGACAGGGGTCCGAAAAACTGTTTTTT. Translated: CASSPGQGSEKLFF.

The chain combines TRBV28 with TRBJ1-3; TRBD1 matches 7 bases. V dropped 6 bases and J dropped 0; count of bases not matched to a gene: 5. Germline CDR1 MDHEN, CDR2 SYDVKM. This CDR3 is built from 15 residues. The CDR3 sequence: CASSRGQDSGNTIYF. The CDR3 coding sequence is TGTGCCAGCAGCCGAGGACAGGACTCTGGAAACACCATATATTTT.

V gene TRBV2 combines with J gene TRBJ1-1; D ambiguous. Trimming pared 1 base from V and 6 bases from J, leaving 9 bases between. The CDR3 spans 13 residues. Germline CDR1 and CDR2: SNHLY and FYNNEI. Written as DNA, the CDR3 is TGTGCCAGCAGTGAAGAGGTTGGATCTGAAGCTTTCTTT. Translating gives CASSEEVGSEAFF.

V usage is TRBV4-3 and J usage is TRBJ1-1, with D perhaps TRBD1 (6 bases). Germline V CDR1 and CDR2: LGHNA, YSLEER. The V end lost 2 bases, the J end lost 10 bases, and 29 bases lay between the germline ends. This CDR3 region has 18 residues. The CDR3 protein is CASSQRATRDTGRGGAFF. The CDR3 DNA sequence: TGCGCCAGCAGCCAAAGGGCGACACGGGACACGGGACGGGGGGGAGCTTTCTTT.

The rearrangement links TRBV4-3 to TRBJ2-1, with D unclear. Germline CDR1 and CDR2: LGHNA and YSLEER. Trimming left V 1 base short and J 2 bases short, with 15 bases between. This CDR3 is built from 17 residues. The CDR3 coding sequence is TGCGCCAGCAGCCAAGCCCTATCTCCGCGGACCTACAATGAGCAGTTCTTC. Its translation is CASSQALSPRTYNEQFF.

The chain is built from TRBV3-1 (or the pseudogene TRBV3-2) and TRBJ1-6; no clear D gene. V dropped 1 base and J dropped 7 bases, with 11 bases sitting between them. The length of the CDR3 is 15 residues. Looked up from germline, CDR1 is LGHDT and CDR2 is YNNKEL (reference sequence). CDR3 coding DNA: TGTGCCAGCAGCCAAGCTGTCCAGATAAATTCACCCCTCCACTTT. It yields the protein CASSQAVQINSPLHF.

The J gene is TRBJ2-7, the V gene TRBV28, with 8 bases fitting TRBD1. CDR1 and CDR2 from the germline V gene are MDHEN and SYDVKM. This CDR3 has 16 residues. The trim removed 6 bases at V and 1 base at J, leaving 11 bases unmatched. Written as DNA, the CDR3 is TGTGCCAGCAGCCCCCCCCCGGGACAGGCGTCCTACGAGCAGTACTTC. It encodes CASSPPPGQASYEQYF. Combining the CDR3 with reference TRBV28 and TRBJ2-7 gives the whole variable domain DVKVTQSSRYLVKRTGEKVFLECVQDMDHENMFWYRQDPGLGLRLIYFSYDVKMKEKGDIPEGYSVSREKKERFSLILESASTNQTSMYLCASSPPPGQASYEQYFGPGTRLTVT.

The J gene is TRBJ2-5, the V gene TRBV5-1; 8 bases are shared with TRBD2. V trimming: 1 base; J trimming: 5 bases; junction bases outside the gene matches: 4. CDR3 size: 14 residues. The V gene's germline CDR1 is SGHRS and CDR2 YFSETQ. The CDR3 loop reads CASSLSSGRETQYF. The CDR3 DNA reads TGCGCCAGCAGCTTGTCTAGCGGGCGGGAGACCCAGTACTTC.

The rearrangement links TRBV7-8 to TRBJ2-1, with 11 bases identical to TRBD2. This CDR3 region has 13 residues. The germline CDR1 and CDR2 sequences are SGHVS and FQNEAQ. J was trimmed by 3 bases and V by 9 bases; bases with no gene match: 1. The CDR3 region has the DNA TGTGCCAGTCTAGCGGGGGGCTACAATGAGCAGTTCTTC. This sequence encodes CASLAGGYNEQFF.

This chain joins TRBV5-1 and TRBJ2-3; D uncertain. V was trimmed by 1 base and J by 0 bases, leaving 15 bases between them. Germline V gene lookup returns CDR1 SGHRS and CDR2 YFSETQ. CDR3 length equals 17 residues. The CDR3 region has the DNA TGCGCCAGCAGCTTGTCTGGGGTCGGTTGGAGCACAGATACGCAGTATTTT. As protein: CASSLSGVGWSTDTQYF.

The V and J genes are TRBV5-4 and TRBJ2-1; possibly TRBD2 for D (6 bases). Trimming removed 1 base from V and 4 bases from J, with 15 bases in between. The CDR3 has 16 residues. CDR1 is SGHNT and CDR2 is YYREEE in the germline V gene (reference sequence). The CDR3 sequence: CASSLSVSSGYNEQFF. Here the CDR3 DNA reads TGTGCCAGCAGCTTGTCGGTTAGTAGCGGATACAATGAGCAGTTCTTC.